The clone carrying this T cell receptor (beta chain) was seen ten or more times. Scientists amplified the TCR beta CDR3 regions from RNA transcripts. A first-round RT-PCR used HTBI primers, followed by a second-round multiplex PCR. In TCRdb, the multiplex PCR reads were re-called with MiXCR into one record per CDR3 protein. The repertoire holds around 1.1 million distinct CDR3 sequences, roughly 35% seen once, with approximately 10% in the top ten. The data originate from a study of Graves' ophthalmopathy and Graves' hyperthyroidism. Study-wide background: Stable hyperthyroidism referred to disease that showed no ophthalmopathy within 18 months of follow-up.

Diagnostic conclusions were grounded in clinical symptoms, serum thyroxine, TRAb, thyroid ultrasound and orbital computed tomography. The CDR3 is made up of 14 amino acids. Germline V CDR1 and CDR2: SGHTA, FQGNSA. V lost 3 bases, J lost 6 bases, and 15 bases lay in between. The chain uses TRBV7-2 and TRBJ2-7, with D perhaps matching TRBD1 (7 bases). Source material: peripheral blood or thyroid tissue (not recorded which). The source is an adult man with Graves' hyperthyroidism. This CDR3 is CASSFLSGGGEQYF. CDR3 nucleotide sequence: TGTGCCAGCAGCTTTCTTTCAGGGGGAGGCGAGCAGTACTTC.